The 9 T cell receptor beta chains below all came from one sample that was sequenced in a study of cytomegalovirus exposure and HLA in healthy donors. PCR used 60 Vbeta primers and 13 Jbeta primers. Libraries were prepared by immunoSEQ multiplex PCR; TCRdb keeps only in-frame clonotypes and omits some of them. The table has around 130,000 clones, roughly 79% seen once. The sample was PBMCs. These receptors all come from a woman in her 40s in good health and CMV-seronegative.

The J gene is TRBJ2-2, the V gene TRBV28, with D perhaps matching TRBD1 (6 bases). V was pared by 7 bases and J by 5 bases, with 8 bases between. Germline-derived CDR1 and CDR2 are MDHEN and SYDVKM. This CDR3 contains 12 residues. CDR3 in amino acids: CASKQGTGELFF. CDR3 nucleotides: TGTGCCAGCAAACAGGGTACCGGGGAGCTGTTTTTT.

This chain's CDR3 is CASRRKGQGTLNTEAFF. In DNA form, the CDR3 reads TGTGCCAGCAGACGAAAGGGACAGGGAACCTTGAACACTGAAGCTTTCTTT. V and J are TRBV6-4 and TRBJ1-1; 9 nucleotides line up with TRBD1. There are 17 residues in the CDR3. The germline CDR1 and CDR2 sequences are MRHNA and SNTAGT. The V and J ends lost 6 bases and 0 bases, in that order; junction bases with no gene match: 11.

With respect to this clone: At one of its ends the junction is not consistent with the germline gene, which may arise from a read error. CDR3: CASSLSSGMGSGANGLTF. As DNA, the CDR3 is TGTGCCAGCAGCTTAAGTTCAGGGATGGGGTCTGGGGCCAACGGCCTGACTTTC. The chain links TRBV7-2 to TRBJ2-6; D possibly corresponds to TRBD1 (5 bases). CDR3 length: 18 amino acids. CDR1 and CDR2 from the germline V gene are SGHTA and FQGNSA.

V and J are TRBV5-4 and TRBJ1-5; D is perhaps TRBD1 (6 bases). Germline loops: CDR1 SGHNT, CDR2 YYREEE (reference sequence). The CDR3 extends over 15 amino acids. The V end was cut by 4 bases, the J end by 3 bases, with 14 bases between. Written as DNA, the CDR3 is TGTGCCAGCAGCCGCATGGGGGCTGACAATCAGCCCCAGCATTTT. Translation gives CASSRMGADNQPQHF.

The CDR3 reads CSVLGQRNTEAFF. In DNA form, the CDR3 reads TGCAGCGTTTTGGGACAGCGGAATACTGAAGCTTTCTTT. The rearrangement uses TRBV29-1 and TRBJ1-1; TRBD1 agrees at 7 bases. From germline, CDR1 is SQVTM and CDR2 ANQGSEA. With 5 bases clipped from V and 5 bases from J, the junction kept 8 bases outside the gene matches. The CDR3 is made up of 13 amino acids.

This clone was counted between two and nine times. The CDR3 region is CASSEYRETSEQFF. The CDR3 DNA reads TGTGCCAGCAGCGAGTACAGGGAAACGAGTGAGCAGTTCTTC. The gene calls are TRBV9 and TRBJ2-1; weak D call: TRBD1 (6 bases). The germline V gene encodes CDR1 SGDLS and CDR2 YYNGEE. V was cut by 3 bases and J by 9 bases, with 16 bases left in between. The CDR3 spans 14 residues.

The table lists this clone with a few counts. The V and J genes are TRBV7-6 and TRBJ1-1, with D perhaps TRBD1 (6 bases). The CDR3 runs 18 residues. Trimming left V 0 bases short and J 0 bases short, with 17 bases between. The germline gives CDR1 SGHVS, CDR2 FNYEAQ. The CDR3 region has the DNA TGTGCCAGCAGCTTAGCCGGGGGGGCTCAAGCGATGAACACTGAAGCTTTCTTT. Protein sequence: CASSLAGGAQAMNTEAFF.

J is TRBJ1-1 and V is TRBV5-1; the D is unclear. The CDR3 runs to 14 residues. Germline-derived CDR1 and CDR2 are SGHRS and YFSETQ. Trimming left V 0 bases short and J 4 bases short, with 10 bases between. CDR3 bases: TGCGCCAGCAGCTTGGCCCGGGGATCCACTGAAGCTTTCTTT. Translation: CASSLARGSTEAFF.

The chain is built from TRBV11-2 and TRBJ1-6, with TRBD1 as a possible D gene (5 bases). Trimming removed 5 bases from V and 3 bases from J, with 14 bases in between. The germline V gene has CDR1 SGHAT and CDR2 FQNNGV. This CDR3 is 16 amino acids long. CDR3 residues: CASSRGGLSYNSPLHF. Here the CDR3 DNA reads TGTGCCAGCAGCCGGGGGGGACTCAGCTATAATTCACCCCTCCACTTT.